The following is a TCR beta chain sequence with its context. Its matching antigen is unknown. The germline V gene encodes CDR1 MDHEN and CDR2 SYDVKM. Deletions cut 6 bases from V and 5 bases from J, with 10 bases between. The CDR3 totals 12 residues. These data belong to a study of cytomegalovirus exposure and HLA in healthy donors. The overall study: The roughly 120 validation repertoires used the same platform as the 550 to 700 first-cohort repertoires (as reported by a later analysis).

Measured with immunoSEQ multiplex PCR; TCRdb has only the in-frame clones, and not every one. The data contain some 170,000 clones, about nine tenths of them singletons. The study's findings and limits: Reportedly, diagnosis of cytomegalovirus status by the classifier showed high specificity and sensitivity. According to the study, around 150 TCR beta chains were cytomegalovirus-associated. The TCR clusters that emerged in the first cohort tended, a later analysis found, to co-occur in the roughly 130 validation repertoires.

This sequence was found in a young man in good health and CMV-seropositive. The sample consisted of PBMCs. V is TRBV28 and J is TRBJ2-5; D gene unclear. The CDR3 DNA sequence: TGTGCCAGCAGCCCCCGTTTGGAGACCCAGTACTTC. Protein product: CASSPRLETQYF.